The 30 T cell receptor beta chains below all came from one sample that was sequenced in a study of cytomegalovirus exposure and HLA in healthy donors. The PCR was carried out with 60 Vbeta primers and 13 Jbeta primers. The data were produced by immunoSEQ multiplex PCR, yet TCRdb's version contains in-frame clones alone and is incomplete. The sample consists of around 150,000 clones, roughly 72% of them appearing once. The source material was PBMCs. The source is a man aged 35 to 55 in good health and CMV-seropositive.

This chain joins TRBV30 and TRBJ2-1; a weak D match, TRBD1 (7 bases). Looked up from germline, CDR1 is GTSNPN and CDR2 is SVGIG (reference sequence). CDR3 size: 13 residues. The V and J ends lost 5 bases and 8 bases respectively, with 16 bases between them. Here the CDR3 DNA reads TGTGCCTGGGCGTCTGGCAGGGGGGATGAGCAGTTCTTC. It encodes CAWASGRGDEQFF.

Only a few counts were recorded for this clone. The rearrangement joins TRBV4-1 to TRBJ2-3; TRBD2 aligns across 11 bases. Germline V gives CDR1 MGHRA, CDR2 YSYEKL. V shed 3 bases, J shed 4 bases, and the junction held 6 bases outside the gene matches. This CDR3 has 16 amino acids. Here the CDR3 reads CASSHPGLAAADTQYF. CDR3 in DNA: TGCGCCAGCAGCCATCCGGGACTAGCGGCTGCAGATACGCAGTATTTT.

CDR3 nucleotide sequence: TGTGCCAGCAGTCCTGACAGGGGGCGCAATCAGCCCCAGCATTTT. Its protein product is CASSPDRGRNQPQHF. This sequence joins TRBV27 and TRBJ1-5, with 10 bases lining up with TRBD1. CDR3 length: 15 residues. V lost 5 bases to trimming and J lost 2 bases; unmatched junction nucleotides: 3. The germline CDR1 and CDR2 sequences are MNHEY and SMNVEV (reference sequence).

A note on this clone: The CDR3 carries no conserved terminal phenylalanine or tryptophan, so it likely arises from a read error. CDR3 nucleotide sequence: TGTGCCAGCAGCGCAAGGACTACTAAACAAGATACGCAGTATTCT. Translation gives CASSARTTKQDTQYS. V and J are TRBV9 and TRBJ2-3; possible D gene TRBD2, 6 bases. Trimming removed 3 bases from V and 5 bases from J, with 16 bases in between. CDR1 SGDLS and CDR2 YYNGEE come from the germline V gene. The CDR3 length is 15 residues.

The table lists this clone with a few counts. CDR3 DNA: TGTGCCAGCAGGGGCCGGCAAAAGAACCCTAACTATGGCTACACCTTC. Translation gives CASRGRQKNPNYGYTF. The chain links TRBV2 to TRBJ1-2; D is undetermined. This CDR3 is 16 amino acids long. The germline CDR1 and CDR2 sequences are SNHLY and FYNNEI. V was trimmed by 6 bases and J by 0 bases, leaving 17 bases between them.

The CDR3 region is CASSFHLVDSLNTEAFF. The CDR3 DNA sequence: TGTGCCAGCAGCTTTCATCTTGTGGACAGCTTGAACACTGAAGCTTTCTTT. The chain recombines TRBV7-9 with TRBJ1-1; a weak D match, TRBD1 (6 bases). Germline CDR1 reads SEHNR; CDR2 reads FQNEAQ (reference sequence). V was shortened by 3 bases and J by 0 bases, with 17 bases between the two germline ends. CDR3 length equals 17 residues.

This clone was counted a single time. The chain links TRBV7-3 to TRBJ2-1, with D possibly TRBD2 on 5 matching bases. CDR3 size: 14 residues. V gave up 5 bases and J gave up 8 bases, with 16 bases separating them. The germline V gene encodes CDR1 SGHTA and CDR2 FQGTGA. As DNA, the CDR3 is TGTGCCAGCAGCCCAGGACTGTCCGACGATGAGCAGTTCTTC. It codes for CASSPGLSDDEQFF.

This clone was found a few times. V and J are TRBV30 and TRBJ1-3, with TRBD1 as a possible D gene (6 bases). V lost 7 bases, J lost 6 bases, and 19 bases lay in between. The CDR3 has 14 amino acids. From germline, CDR1 is GTSNPN and CDR2 SVGIG (reference sequence). The CDR3: CASTQPKGENTIYF. The CDR3 DNA reads as TGTGCCTCCACCCAACCTAAGGGGGAAAACACCATATATTTT.

CDR3 nucleotide sequence: TGTGCCAGCAGCTTGGCGGGCCCTCTAAGCAATCAGCCCCAGCATTTT. The encoded protein is CASSLAGPLSNQPQHF. The chain uses TRBV7-9 and TRBJ1-5; unclear D gene. This CDR3 spans 16 amino acids. Germline V CDR1 and CDR2: SEHNR, FQNEAQ (reference sequence). Trimming took off 3 bases at V and 1 base at J, with 13 bases between the two ends.

In its sample, this clone was seen a few times. V and J are TRBV27 and TRBJ1-2, with TRBD1 as a possible D gene (5 bases). Between the trimmed V and J ends, which lost 9 bases and 2 bases, there was a span of 19 bases. This CDR3 comprises 15 residues. Germline V CDR1 and CDR2: MNHEY, SMNVEV (reference sequence). The CDR3 region is CASRQQPRVNYGYTF. The DNA for the CDR3 is TGTGCCAGTCGACAACAGCCCAGGGTAAACTATGGCTACACCTTC.

This clone was counted a single time. This chain uses TRBV18 with TRBJ2-7; TRBD2 aligns across 12 bases. V dropped 5 bases and J dropped 4; count of bases not matched to a gene: 6. The germline V gene encodes CDR1 KGHSH and CDR2 LQKENI. The CDR3 is 15 residues long. The CDR3 region is CASSSTSGGRYEQYF. DNA for the CDR3: TGTGCCAGCTCATCGACTAGCGGGGGCCGATACGAGCAGTACTTC.

The gene calls are TRBV6-5 and TRBJ2-7; 12 bases match TRBD1. Germline-derived CDR1 and CDR2 are MNHEY and SVGAGI. The CDR3 is 15 amino acids. V was pared by 0 bases and J by 5 bases, with 2 bases of the junction left unmatched. CDR3 coding DNA: TGTGCCAGCAGTTACTCGGGACAGGGGGCCCACGAGCAGTACTTC. It translates to CASSYSGQGAHEQYF.

The sample holds one count of this clone. The V gene is TRBV6-5, the J gene TRBJ1-5; a weak D match, TRBD1 (5 bases). CDR3 length equals 14 residues. V lost 2 bases and J 5 bases, leaving 10 bases between the germline ends. The V gene's germline CDR1 is MNHEY and CDR2 SVGAGI. The CDR3 DNA is TGTGCCAGCAGTTACGGGCAGGGTTATCAGCCCCAGCATTTT. It codes for CASSYGQGYQPQHF.

This clone appeared a single time. The rearrangement uses TRBV10-3 and TRBJ2-3, with D possibly matching TRBD2 (7 bases). The CDR3 runs to 16 residues. CDR1 and CDR2 from the germline V gene are ENHRY and SYGVKD. The germline V and J ends were trimmed by 2 bases and 3 bases, with 15 bases remaining between them. The CDR3 sequence: CAISEGEGERTDTQYF. The CDR3, as DNA: TGTGCCATCAGTGAGGGGGAGGGGGAACGAACAGATACGCAGTATTTT.

The chain links TRBV7-9 to TRBJ2-4, with 7 bases matching TRBD1. The J segment lost 3 bases and the V segment lost 9 bases, leaving 2 bases of the junction unmatched. Germline assignment: CDR1 SEHNR and CDR2 FQNEAQ (reference sequence). The CDR3 covers 12 residues. The CDR3 reads CASAGGKNIQYF. CDR3 nucleotides: TGTGCCAGTGCAGGGGGCAAAAACATTCAGTACTTC.

Regarding this clone: The germline gene is not matched at one end of the junction; a read error may be the cause. The rearrangement links TRBV7-9 to TRBJ1-4; D unclear. The CDR3 loop spans 15 amino acids. The germline gives CDR1 SEHNR, CDR2 FQNEAQ (reference sequence). CDR3 region: CSSSLAPSNNEKLFF. For the CDR3, the DNA is TGTTCCAGCAGCTTAGCGCCCAGTAATAATGAAAAACTGTTTTTT.

The rearrangement uses TRBV4-3 and TRBJ1-2; D remains unclear. Germline V gene lookup returns CDR1 LGHNA and CDR2 YSLEER. V lost 0 bases, J lost 4 bases, and 9 bases lay in between. This CDR3 region has 14 residues. The CDR3 region is CASSQDRAVYGYTF. The CDR3 DNA sequence: TGCGCCAGCAGCCAAGATAGAGCGGTCTATGGCTACACCTTC.

The gene calls are TRBV5-1 and TRBJ1-1, with D tentatively TRBD1 (6 bases). Looked up from germline, CDR1 is SGHRS and CDR2 is YFSETQ. V dropped 2 bases and J dropped 8 bases, with 7 bases sitting between them. CDR3 length equals 11 residues. The CDR3 spells CASSFDREAFF. The DNA for the CDR3 is TGCGCCAGCAGCTTTGACAGGGAAGCTTTCTTT. Based on the CDR3 plus reference TRBV5-1 and TRBJ1-1, the full variable domain is KAGVTQTPRYLIKTRGQQVTLSCSPISGHRSVSWYQQTPGQGLQFLFEYFSETQRNKGNFPGRFSGRQFSNSRSEMNVSTLELGDSALYLCASSFDREAFFGQGTRLTVV.

The V gene is TRBV29-1, the J gene TRBJ1-3; 8 bases align to TRBD1. Germline loops: CDR1 SQVTM, CDR2 ANQGSEA. The CDR3 covers 14 residues. J lost 0 bases, V lost 7 bases, and 5 bases had no gene match. The CDR3 sequence: CSAKQGGSGNTIYF. The CDR3 DNA sequence: TGCAGCGCGAAACAGGGGGGCTCTGGAAACACCATATATTTT.

This chain connects TRBV6-5 to TRBJ1-2; D may be TRBD1 (6 bases). Germline loops: CDR1 MNHEY, CDR2 SVGAGI. The CDR3 totals 15 residues. Deletions cut 8 bases from V and 6 bases from J, with 22 bases between. The CDR3 protein is CASLEMGGRVNGYTF. The CDR3 DNA reads TGTGCCAGCCTTGAAATGGGGGGGCGTGTGAATGGCTACACCTTC.

Only a few counts were recorded for this clone. The V call is TRBV9, the J call TRBJ1-5; perhaps TRBD1 as D (5 bases). V lost 3 bases to trimming and J lost 6 bases, with 16 bases between them. The germline V gene has CDR1 SGDLS and CDR2 YYNGEE. The CDR3 has 15 amino acids. The DNA of the CDR3 is TGTGCCAGCAGCGCGTCCGGGACTTTTGGTCAGCCCCAGCATTTT. Its translation is CASSASGTFGQPQHF.

The V call is TRBV4-1, the J call TRBJ1-5; 8 bases agree with TRBD1. The V gene end was trimmed by 2 bases and the J gene end by 7 bases; junction bases not matched to a gene: 7. CDR3 length equals 15 residues. Germline CDR1 MGHRA, CDR2 YSYEKL. The CDR3 spells CASSQPTGDAQPQHF. The CDR3 bases are TGCGCCAGCAGCCAACCGACAGGGGATGCGCAGCCCCAGCATTTT.

This chain links TRBV14 with TRBJ1-2; 8 bases agree with TRBD1. The V gene's germline CDR1 is SGHDN and CDR2 FVKESK. The CDR3 is 17 residues long. Trimming cost V 4 bases and J 2 bases; bases outside gene matches: 12. CDR3 amino acids: CASSRWTPGGANYGYTF. In nucleotides, the CDR3 is TGTGCCAGCAGCCGCTGGACCCCAGGGGGCGCAAACTATGGCTACACCTTC.

The chain recombines TRBV5-5 with TRBJ1-6; D ambiguous. Trimming stripped 0 bases from V and 15 bases from J, with 13 bases between. CDR1 is SGHKS and CDR2 is YYEKEE in the germline V gene (reference sequence). The CDR3 length is 13 residues. The chain's CDR3 is CASSLARGLGLHF. The CDR3 bases are TGTGCCAGCAGCTTGGCCCGCGGCTTGGGCCTCCACTTT.

The rearrangement joins TRBV10-3 to TRBJ1-5, with a possible D match to TRBD1 (5 bases). V was shortened by 5 bases and J by 7 bases, with 12 bases between the two germline ends. Germline values: CDR1 ENHRY, CDR2 SYGVKD. The CDR3 contains 13 residues. CDR3 in DNA: TGTGCCATCAGTACAGGACACGGGCAGCCCCAGCATTTT. Its protein is CAISTGHGQPQHF.

This chain connects TRBV9 to TRBJ1-1; D not certain. The CDR3 spans 13 residues. Per the germline V gene, CDR1 is SGDLS and CDR2 is YYNGEE. V shed 4 bases and J shed 5 bases, with 12 bases lying between them. The CDR3 DNA follows: TGTGCCAGCAGCTCCCAGGATGGGACTGAAGCTTTCTTT. Encoded protein: CASSSQDGTEAFF.

The CDR3 DNA reads TGCGCCAGCAGGGATGGGACAGGGAAAGTAGATACGCAGTATTTT. It yields the protein CASRDGTGKVDTQYF. J is TRBJ2-3 and V is TRBV5-1; the match to TRBD1 covers 9 bases. V trimming: 5 bases; J trimming: 5 bases; junction bases outside the gene matches: 9. In germline, CDR1 is SGHRS, CDR2 YFSETQ. The CDR3 is 15 amino acids.

The V call is TRBV6-1, the J call TRBJ1-5, with 8 nucleotides matching TRBD1. Trimming at V came to 7 bases and at J to 10 bases, leaving 15 bases not matched to a gene. The CDR3 consists of 15 residues. CDR1 is MNHNS, CDR2 SASEGT, per germline. The DNA for the CDR3 is TGTGCCAGCATTGGACAGGGAGAGGGAATCAAACCCCAGCATTTT. As protein: CASIGQGEGIKPQHF.

This chain links TRBV9 with TRBJ2-2, with D perhaps matching TRBD2 (5 bases). The V gene lost 6 bases and the J gene lost 4 bases, with 13 bases spanning the gap. Germline loops: CDR1 SGDLS, CDR2 YYNGEE. The CDR3 runs 14 residues. CDR3 bases: TGTGCCAGCAATCAGAGGGCGGGCACCGGGGAGCTGTTTTTT. Its translation: CASNQRAGTGELFF.

This rearrangement joins TRBV7-8 to TRBJ1-1; D is undetermined. V lost 5 bases and J 3 bases, leaving 7 bases between the germline ends. CDR1 is SGHVS and CDR2 is FQNEAQ in the germline V gene. This CDR3 region has 12 residues. The CDR3 nucleotides are TGTGCCAGCAGCCTAACTGACACTGAAGCTTTCTTT. The encoded protein is CASSLTDTEAFF.